Below, 15 T cell receptor beta chains from the same sample are listed, as sequenced in a study of blood T cell repertoires in COVID-19. Data came from immunoSEQ multiplex PCR; TCRdb stores just in-frame clones and leaves some out. The sample carries about 170,000 clones, around nine tenths recorded once. The sample taken for sequencing was peripheral blood. Receptors originate from a man between 65 and 80 years old with acute or convalescent COVID-19.

This sequence joins TRBV27 and TRBJ1-1, with 7 bases identical to TRBD1. With 9 bases clipped from V and 7 bases from J, the junction kept 11 bases outside the gene matches. From germline, CDR1 is MNHEY and CDR2 SMNVEV (reference sequence). The CDR3 has 13 residues. CDR3 sequence: CASMTGPYVEAFF. CDR3 DNA sequence: TGTGCCAGTATGACAGGGCCGTATGTTGAAGCTTTCTTT.

There are a few counts of this clone. This chain connects TRBV5-1 to TRBJ2-7, with TRBD1 matching 7 bases. Per the germline V gene, CDR1 is SGHRS and CDR2 is YFSETQ. The CDR3 covers 14 residues. After removal of 2 bases from V and 0 bases from J, the junction contained 2 bases not matched to a gene. CDR3 sequence reads: CASSLGQDSYEQYF. DNA for the CDR3: TGCGCCAGCAGCTTAGGACAGGACTCCTACGAGCAGTACTTC.

The chain is built from TRBV30 and TRBJ1-5; weak D call: TRBD1 (6 bases). Trimming left V 1 base short and J 6 bases short, with 10 bases between. Germline lookup yields CDR1 GTSNPN and CDR2 SVGIG (reference sequence). CDR3 size: 13 residues. Written as DNA, the CDR3 is TGTGCCTGGAGTGGGGGGGGGCGTCAGCCCCAGCATTTT. Its protein is CAWSGGGRQPQHF.

The count of this clone is one. This chain's CDR3 is CASSMSRFQETQYF. The CDR3 bases are TGTGCCAGTAGTATGTCACGGTTCCAAGAGACCCAGTACTTC. The V gene is TRBV19, the J gene TRBJ2-5; D unclear. Looked up from germline, CDR1 is LNHDA and CDR2 is SQIVND (reference sequence). V shed 3 bases and J shed 1 base, with 9 bases lying between them. The CDR3 extends over 14 amino acids. Variable domain in full (rest from reference TRBV19 and TRBJ2-5): DGGITQSPKYLFRKEGQNVTLSCEQNLNHDAMYWYRQDPGQGLRLIYYSQIVNDFQKGDIAEGYSVSREKKESFPLTVTSAQKNPTAFYLCASSMSRFQETQYFGPGTRLLVL.

This clone was observed a few times. The chain combines TRBV7-3 with TRBJ1-3, with D tentatively TRBD1 (5 bases). Between the trimmed V and J ends, which lost 0 bases and 2 bases, there was a span of 8 bases. CDR1 and CDR2 from the germline V gene are SGHTA and FQGTGA. CDR3 length equals 15 residues. DNA for the CDR3: TGTGCCAGCAGCTTAACCAGGGATGCTGGAAACACCATATATTTT. It translates to CASSLTRDAGNTIYF.

This rearrangement joins TRBV7-9 to TRBJ2-7; TRBD1 is a possible D gene (5 bases). The CDR3 sequence is 13 residues long. Germline CDR1 reads SEHNR; CDR2 reads FQNEAQ (reference sequence). The V and J ends lost 2 bases and 1 base respectively, with 6 bases between them. DNA for the CDR3: TGTGCCAGCAGCTTACCAGGGTCCTACGAGCAGTACTTC. It codes for CASSLPGSYEQYF.

V usage is TRBV5-4 and J usage is TRBJ2-3, with D tentatively TRBD1 (6 bases). Trimming took 3 bases from V and 4 from J, leaving 12 bases between them. This CDR3 comprises 14 residues. Germline V gene lookup returns CDR1 SGHNT and CDR2 YYREEE (reference sequence). For the CDR3, the DNA is TGTGCCAGCAGCTATAAGACAGGCTCAGATACGCAGTATTTT. Translation gives CASSYKTGSDTQYF.

The V gene is TRBV5-1, the J gene TRBJ1-4; D may be TRBD1 (5 bases). The CDR3 sequence is 14 residues long. Germline V gene sequence: CDR1 SGHRS, CDR2 YFSETQ. V was clipped by 2 bases and J by 5 bases, with 10 bases between them. The CDR3 bases are TGCGCCAGCAGCTTTGGACAATGGAATGAAAAACTGTTTTTT. It encodes CASSFGQWNEKLFF.

The rearrangement links TRBV18 to TRBJ1-1, with a tentative D call TRBD1 (6 bases). This CDR3 is 12 amino acids long. The V end lost 2 bases, the J end lost 11 bases, and 12 bases lay between the germline ends. Germline V CDR1 and CDR2: KGHSH, LQKENI. In DNA, the CDR3 is TGTGCCAGCTCACCATTGGGGGCGGATGCTTTCTTT. Residues: CASSPLGADAFF.

V is TRBV4-2 and J is TRBJ1-4; D might be TRBD1 (5 bases). Looked up from germline, CDR1 is LGHNA and CDR2 is YNFKEQ. V gave up 1 base and J gave up 5 bases, with 26 bases separating them. The CDR3 runs 20 residues. DNA of the CDR3: TGTGCCAGCAGCCAAGGCCGGGACTTTGGGCGGATTGAGGGGAATGAAAAACTGTTTTTT. Protein product: CASSQGRDFGRIEGNEKLFF.

The chain links TRBV27 to TRBJ2-1, with 7 bases matching TRBD2. Germline trimming cut 3 bases from V and 12 bases from J; bases unmatched to any gene: 17. This CDR3 region has 16 residues. Germline-derived CDR1 and CDR2 are MNHEY and SMNVEV (reference sequence). The CDR3 reads CASSLSPSGPLFGQFF. The DNA for the CDR3 is TGTGCCAGCAGTTTGTCCCCTAGCGGCCCTTTATTTGGGCAGTTCTTC.

V usage is TRBV6-5 and J usage is TRBJ1-2; TRBD1 agrees at 7 bases. The CDR3 runs to 12 residues. Looked up from germline, CDR1 is MNHEY and CDR2 is SVGAGI. Germline trimming cut 8 bases from V and 5 bases from J; bases unmatched to any gene: 5. The CDR3 DNA sequence: TGTGCCAGCGGCCGGGACAGTTATGGCTACACCTTC. The encoded protein is CASGRDSYGYTF.

This chain connects TRBV28 to TRBJ1-1, with a weak D call TRBD1 (5 bases). CDR1 and CDR2 (germline): MDHEN, SYDVKM. V gave up 6 bases and J gave up 0 bases, with 11 bases separating them. The CDR3 extends over 14 amino acids. The CDR3 DNA is TGTGCCAGCAGCCCTCCAGGGCTGAACACTGAAGCTTTCTTT. Translating it yields CASSPPGLNTEAFF.

CDR3 coding DNA: TGTGCCAGCAGCTTAGATCAGGGTGCGGGCAATCAGCCCCAGCATTTT. Translating gives CASSLDQGAGNQPQHF. The chain recombines TRBV11-2 with TRBJ1-5; a weak D match, TRBD1 (5 bases). The CDR3 totals 16 residues. Germline V CDR1 and CDR2: SGHAT, FQNNGV. Trimming cost V 0 bases and J 2 bases, with 11 bases left between them.

This chain joins TRBV7-2 and TRBJ2-3; 7 nucleotides align to TRBD1. V gave up 2 bases and J gave up 9 bases; unmatched junction bases: 8. Germline lookup yields CDR1 SGHTA and CDR2 FQGNSA. The CDR3 is 14 residues long. This CDR3 reads CASSLTRDSSTQYF. The CDR3 region has the DNA TGTGCCAGCAGCTTAACCCGGGACAGTTCCACGCAGTATTTT.